The T cell receptor (beta chain) under discussion was sequenced for a study of identical twins. Study-level findings and limits: Conclusions came from cross-sectional statistical analysis, not from following the same donors. Twin pairs had excess sharing that was weaker in beta out-of-frame sequences. Whereas memory repertoires showed no such difference, abundant cord blood beta clonotypes carried fewer insertions. Out-of-frame alpha sequences common to twins were enriched for low generation probability.

Using its own MiXCR run on the 5' RACE reads, TCRdb lists one record per CDR3 protein. The data hold about 240,000 distinct CDR3 sequences, with roughly a tenth observed a single time. There are a few counts of this clonotype. Its target is unknown. The sequenced material came from memory T cells sorted from blood. The clonotype comes from a man over 45 in good health.

The CDR3: CASSLHTSYNEQFF. In nucleotides, the CDR3 is TGTGCCAGCAGCTTGCACACCTCCTACAATGAGCAGTTCTTC. This chain connects TRBV5-5 to TRBJ2-1; D remains ambiguous. This CDR3 spans 14 amino acids. Germline CDR1 and CDR2: SGHKS and YYEKEE (reference sequence). Trimming cost V 1 base and J 0 bases, with 5 bases left between them.